The clone carrying this T cell receptor (beta chain) was found a few times. No antigen is known for it. Time point noted: newly diagnosed GD, antithyroid drugs for less than 3 months. Isolated PBMC RNA provided the starting material for the TCR library. With EDTA tubes as the receptacles, 7.5 to 9 milliliters of peripheral blood were drawn. From germline, CDR1 is SGHRS and CDR2 YFSETQ. Between the trimmed V and J ends, which lost 1 base and 9 bases, there was a span of 8 bases. This CDR3 has 12 residues. For TCR beta, libraries came from iRepertoire HTBI primers and Arm-PCR of CDR3 regions. In the authors' workflow: Samples collectively showed 62 TRBV and roughly 15 TRBJ segments. TCRdb analysed the multiplex PCR reads with MiXCR anew, one entry per CDR3 protein. The V and J calls reflect TCRdb's pipeline rather than the authors' work. This table has about 560,000 distinct CDR3 sequences, 15% to 20% appearing once.

This entry belongs to a study of regulatory T cells in long-lasting Graves disease. The wider study: Those Graves' patients who were newly diagnosed had been on antithyroid drugs under 3 months.

Study-wide results and caveats: Limited sample numbers may have lowered accuracy.

These data are also associated with another study on T cells in Graves' hyperthyroidism and ophthalmopathy.

This chain uses TRBV5-1 with TRBJ2-1; D gene ambiguous. The sample was peripheral blood mononuclear cells (PBMCs), taken at new diagnosis, from a patient treated with antithyroid drugs. This clonotype originated in a man between 18 and 35 years old with Graves disease. The CDR3 DNA follows: TGCGCCAGCAGCTTGTTCGGAACTGAGCAGTTCTTC. Encoded protein: CASSLFGTEQFF.